This T cell receptor (beta chain) was identified during a study of blood T cell repertoires in COVID-19. Study as a whole: Acute and convalescent COVID-19 specimens originated in the United States, Italy and Spain.

The data were produced by immunoSEQ multiplex PCR, yet TCRdb's version contains in-frame clones alone and is incomplete. The table records some 150,000 clones, 78% of them present only once. The CDR3 is 14 residues long. The germline gives CDR1 SGHTA, CDR2 FQGNSA. The V end lost 3 bases, the J end lost 5 bases, and 13 bases lay between the germline ends. The TCR originated in an elderly woman with acute or convalescent COVID-19. Sequences were obtained from peripheral blood. This chain uses TRBV7-2 with TRBJ1-2, with D tentatively TRBD1 (6 bases). The CDR3: CASSLGTGSYGYTF. DNA of the CDR3: TGTGCCAGCAGCTTGGGTACAGGGTCTTATGGCTACACCTTC.